These 23 T cell receptor beta chains share one sample of origin, sequenced in a study of blood T cell repertoires in COVID-19 (dated by TCRdb to 2018 to 2020). Library prep was done by the immunoSEQ multiplex PCR assay. The table was pulled from immuneACCESS by TCRdb, which kept in-frame rearrangements only. Such tables lose some clones; where checked, under half of the loss comes from unresolved V genes, and the rest has no known cause. This sample lists under 200,000 clones; around 77% were detected once. The leading ten clones occupy approximately 6.2% of the sample. The sample consisted of peripheral blood. The origin of the receptors is a man between 70 and 80 years old with active or convalescent COVID-19.

The rearrangement joins TRBV7-9 to TRBJ2-5, with TRBD2 identical over 7 bases. With V trimmed by 8 bases and J by 3 bases, 9 bases remained unmatched. The CDR3 contains 14 residues. The V gene's germline CDR1 is SEHNR and CDR2 FQNEAQ (reference sequence). Here the CDR3 reads CASPGRGTKETQYF. The CDR3 DNA follows: TGTGCCAGCCCAGGGCGGGGGACCAAAGAGACCCAGTACTTC.

The chain joins TRBV12-1 to TRBJ1-4. TRBV12-1 is listed as a pseudogene. The CDR3 spans 17 residues. CDR3 sequence reads: CASRSERGRRWDEKLFF. The DNA for the CDR3 is TGTGCCAGCAGGTCAGAGCGCGGTAGGCGGTGGGATGAAAAACTGTTTTTT.

V gene TRBV5-4 combines with J gene TRBJ2-7, with 13 bases aligning to TRBD2. This CDR3 spans 17 amino acids. Germline V gene data show CDR1 as SGHNT and CDR2 as YYREEE (reference sequence). J was trimmed by 4 bases and V by 5 bases; bases with no gene match: 12. CDR3 nucleotides: TGTGCCAGCAGTCCCGGGACTAGCGGGATTCGTGGGTACGAGCAGTACTTC. Translating it yields CASSPGTSGIRGYEQYF.

In its sample, this clone was seen a few times. The chain combines TRBV7-2 with TRBJ2-7; D not certain. Germline CDR1 is SGHTA and CDR2 is FQGNSA. Deletions cut 1 base from V and 3 bases from J, with 13 bases between. There are 15 residues in the CDR3. As DNA, the CDR3 is TGTGCCAGCAGCTTAGGGGCAGCACGATTCTACGAGCAGTACTTC. Its protein is CASSLGAARFYEQYF.

The chain combines TRBV6-5 with TRBJ2-7; the match to TRBD1 covers 9 bases. CDR1 and CDR2 (germline): MNHEY, SVGAGI. CDR3 length: 15 residues. Trimming removed 6 bases from V and 1 base from J; junction bases left unmatched: 7. DNA of the CDR3: TGTGCCAGCAGGGGGGACAGGGCTAGGTCCTACGAGCAGTACTTC. Protein sequence: CASRGDRARSYEQYF.

CDR3 region: CASTRDSAYQPQHF. The CDR3 DNA is TGTGCCAGCACAAGGGACAGTGCCTATCAGCCCCAGCATTTT. This chain connects TRBV6-5 to TRBJ1-5; 7 positions agree with TRBD1. The ends lost 7 bases at V and 5 bases at J; junction bases unmatched: 8. This CDR3 is 14 amino acids long. The germline V gene has CDR1 MNHEY and CDR2 SVGAGI.

In this sample, this clone turned up a few times. This chain links TRBV6-5 with TRBJ2-7; 9 bases align to TRBD1. The CDR3 spans 14 residues. The V and J ends lost 1 base and 5 bases, in that order; junction bases with no gene match: 3. Germline V gene sequence: CDR1 MNHEY, CDR2 SVGAGI. CDR3 nucleotide sequence: TGTGCCAGCAGTTACTTGGGACAGGGTAACGAGCAGTACTTC. Translating gives CASSYLGQGNEQYF.

The chain carries TRBV28 and TRBJ2-1; D possibly corresponds to TRBD2 (6 bases). Germline V CDR1 and CDR2: MDHEN, SYDVKM. V was cut by 3 bases and J by 5 bases, with 17 bases left in between. The CDR3 contains 16 residues. This CDR3 reads CASSFLRGGGHNEQFF. DNA for the CDR3: TGTGCCAGCAGTTTCTTAAGGGGAGGAGGTCACAATGAGCAGTTCTTC.

This sequence joins TRBV6-7 and TRBJ1-4; 9 bases are a match to TRBD1. TRBV6-7 is an ORF, and what it does is uncertain. Trimming at V came to 2 bases and at J to 8 bases, leaving 18 bases not matched to a gene. The CDR3 spans 19 residues. The DNA for the CDR3 is TGTGCCAGCAGTTACCCCAAACCCCCTGAGACAGGGGGTGAAGAAAAACTGTTTTTT. The encoded protein is CASSYPKPPETGGEEKLFF.

In its sample, this clone is medium-sized. The chain employs TRBV4-3 and TRBJ1-4, with D hard to call. The V end lost 3 bases, the J end lost 4 bases, and 9 bases lay between the germline ends. Looked up from germline, CDR1 is LGHNA and CDR2 is YSLEER. This CDR3 region has 14 residues. CDR3 region: CASSQLGVNEKLFF. For the CDR3, the DNA is TGCGCCAGCAGCCAGCTCGGGGTTAATGAAAAACTGTTTTTT.

V gene TRBV27 combines with J gene TRBJ1-1, with 7 bases that match TRBD1. CDR3 size: 15 residues. Germline trimming cut 7 bases from V and 1 base from J; bases unmatched to any gene: 9. Germline CDR1 and CDR2: MNHEY and SMNVEV (reference sequence). DNA of the CDR3: TGTGCCAGCATGGGTGAGGGACAGCCGAACACTGAAGCTTTCTTT. Amino acids: CASMGEGQPNTEAFF.

The rearrangement links TRBV24-1 to TRBJ2-4; 9 bases agree with TRBD1. Unmatched junction bases numbered 6, after V lost 3 bases and J lost 7 bases. Germline V CDR1 and CDR2: KGHDR, SFDVKD. The CDR3 consists of 15 residues. The CDR3: CATSDPRDRENIQYF. CDR3 sequence (DNA): TGTGCCACCAGTGATCCCCGGGACAGGGAGAACATTCAGTACTTC.

This clone was recorded once. This sequence joins TRBV9 and TRBJ2-3; D unresolved. With 4 bases removed from V and 4 bases from J, the gap between germline ends came to 10 bases. Looked up from germline, CDR1 is SGDLS and CDR2 is YYNGEE. This CDR3 comprises 13 residues. DNA for the CDR3: TGTGCCAGCAGCCCTATTCTCGCAGATACGCAGTATTTT. It yields the protein CASSPILADTQYF. Complete variable domain (other parts from reference TRBV9 and TRBJ2-3): DSGVTQTPKHLITATGQRVTLRCSPRSGDLSVYWYQQSLDQGLQFLIQYYNGEERAKGNILERFSAQQFPDLHSELNLSSLELGDSALYFCASSPILADTQYFGPGTRLTVL.

The chain has TRBV5-1 and TRBJ1-3, with D hard to call. Trimming shortened V by 1 base and J by 0 bases, and 11 bases separated the two germline ends. Germline V CDR1 and CDR2: SGHRS, YFSETQ. CDR3 size: 16 residues. The CDR3 sequence: CASSLSMSSSGNTIYF. Written as DNA, the CDR3 is TGCGCCAGCAGCTTGAGCATGAGTAGCTCTGGAAACACCATATATTTT.

The CDR3, as DNA: TGCGCCAGCAGGGGGAGCGGATCCTACGAGCAGTACTTC. It translates to CASRGSGSYEQYF. The genes are TRBV5-1 and TRBJ2-7; D is perhaps TRBD2 (5 bases). Germline V gene lookup returns CDR1 SGHRS and CDR2 YFSETQ. This CDR3 comprises 13 residues. The V gene lost 5 bases and the J gene lost 1 base, with 10 bases spanning the gap.

The V and J genes are TRBV6-5 and TRBJ1-1; 10 nucleotides agree with TRBD1. Germline V gene lookup returns CDR1 MNHEY and CDR2 SVGAGI. This CDR3 is built from 13 residues. V shed 2 bases, J shed 7 bases, and the junction held 1 base outside the gene matches. The CDR3 here is CASSYGTGVEAFF. DNA for the CDR3: TGTGCCAGCAGTTACGGGACAGGGGTTGAAGCTTTCTTT.

The chain combines TRBV19 with TRBJ1-5, with a possible D match to TRBD1 (5 bases). The CDR3 has 18 amino acids. The germline V gene has CDR1 LNHDA and CDR2 SQIVND (reference sequence). The V end lost 5 bases, the J end lost 0 bases, and 20 bases lay between the germline ends. CDR3 in amino acids: CASSPGEEGIYSNQPQHF. The CDR3 region has the DNA TGTGCCAGTAGTCCAGGAGAGGAGGGGATATATAGCAATCAGCCCCAGCATTTT.

The chain joins TRBV5-6 to TRBJ2-1, with TRBD2 matching 7 bases. The germline CDR1 and CDR2 sequences are SGHDT and YYEEEE. The V and J ends lost 3 bases and 6 bases, in that order; junction bases with no gene match: 12. The CDR3 sequence is 16 residues long. For the CDR3, the DNA is TGTGCCAGCAGCTCTCCACCGGGACTATACGCCAATGAGCAGTTCTTC. Its protein product is CASSSPPGLYANEQFF.

The V gene is TRBV5-4, the J gene TRBJ1-2; D might be TRBD1 (5 bases). Germline CDR1 is SGHNT and CDR2 is YYREEE (reference sequence). CDR3 size: 14 residues. The ends were cut back, 1 base at V and 6 bases at J, with 13 bases in the middle. The CDR3 region is CASSLLDSPDGYTF. CDR3 nucleotide sequence: TGTGCCAGCAGCTTGCTCGACAGCCCCGATGGCTACACCTTC.

The gene calls are TRBV29-1 and TRBJ1-4; unclear D gene. CDR1 is SQVTM, CDR2 ANQGSEA, per germline. Trimming removed 5 bases at V and 0 bases at J, with 10 bases between. The CDR3 spans 14 residues. The CDR3 loop reads CSVLEEPTNEKLFF. For the CDR3, the DNA is TGCAGCGTTCTTGAGGAACCAACTAATGAAAAACTGTTTTTT.

CDR3 loop: CSVALGGGGNYGYTF. As DNA, the CDR3 is TGCAGCGTTGCCCTTGGAGGGGGAGGGAACTATGGCTACACCTTC. The chain couples TRBV29-1 to TRBJ1-2, with D maybe TRBD1 (6 bases). The ends were cut back, 4 bases at V and 2 bases at J, with 17 bases in the middle. The CDR3 has 15 amino acids. CDR1 SQVTM and CDR2 ANQGSEA come from the germline V gene.

The chain couples TRBV2 to TRBJ1-5; D is undetermined. Germline CDR1 is SNHLY and CDR2 is FYNNEI. V was pared by 3 bases and J by 11 bases, with 17 bases between. This CDR3 is 14 amino acids long. The CDR3 here is CASSEVSALLAQHF. The CDR3 DNA follows: TGTGCCAGCAGTGAGGTCAGTGCCCTCCTGGCCCAGCATTTT.

The gene calls are TRBV15 and TRBJ2-5; D is unresolved. This CDR3 is 12 amino acids long. CDR1 is LNHNV, CDR2 YYDKDF, per germline (reference sequence). The V end was cut by 11 bases, the J end by 5 bases, with 15 bases between. The CDR3 DNA reads TGTGCCTCGTCCGGGTACCTGGAGACCCAGTACTTC. This sequence encodes CASSGYLETQYF.